A single sample gave rise to the 21 T cell receptor beta chains below, sequenced in a study of shared clonotypes between healthy human individuals. Data came from immunoSEQ multiplex PCR; TCRdb stores just in-frame clones and leaves some out. The sample has millions of clones, around 94% seen once. Sequenced: naive CD4+ T cells sorted from blood. Subset here: CD45RA+ positively selected. These receptors all stem from a man in his late teens or twenties in good health.

The chain links TRBV15 to TRBJ2-7; D remains unclear. Germline-derived CDR1 and CDR2 are LNHNV and YYDKDF (reference sequence). The V end lost 0 bases, the J end lost 6 bases, and 9 bases lay between the germline ends. The CDR3 length is 13 residues. The CDR3 DNA follows: TGTGCCACCAGCAGAGATCCCAGCTCCGAGCAGTACTTC. It is translated as CATSRDPSSEQYF.

The V and J genes are TRBV7-2 and TRBJ1-5, with D maybe TRBD1 (6 bases). The length of the CDR3 is 18 residues. Germline-derived CDR1 and CDR2 are SGHTA and FQGNSA. V was trimmed by 1 base and J by 1 base, leaving 17 bases between them. Written as DNA, the CDR3 is TGTGCCAGCAGCTTAGTTGGTGGCCTCGGGGGCAGCAATCAGCCCCAGCATTTT. Residues: CASSLVGGLGGSNQPQHF.

The chain's CDR3 is CASSSGNTQYF. As DNA, the CDR3 is TGTGCCAGCAGCTCCGGTAATACGCAGTATTTT. The chain couples TRBV5-6 to TRBJ2-3; no definite D call. The V gene lost 3 bases and the J gene lost 7 bases, with 6 bases spanning the gap. The CDR3 runs to 11 residues. The germline V gene has CDR1 SGHDT and CDR2 YYEEEE.

V usage is TRBV19 and J usage is TRBJ2-2; D gene ambiguous. Germline V CDR1 and CDR2: LNHDA, SQIVND (reference sequence). Trimming removed 3 bases from V and 6 bases from J, with 11 bases in between. This CDR3 has 14 amino acids. The CDR3 region is CASSIQYFAGELFF. The CDR3 DNA sequence: TGTGCCAGTAGTATCCAGTACTTTGCCGGGGAGCTGTTTTTT.

This clone was detected only once. This chain joins TRBV7-9 and TRBJ2-5; TRBD1 matches at 7 bases. The J segment lost 2 bases and the V segment lost 5 bases, leaving 11 bases of the junction unmatched. The germline V gene has CDR1 SEHNR and CDR2 FQNEAQ (reference sequence). CDR3 length: 16 amino acids. CDR3 DNA: TGTGCCAGCAGCCCCGGGGAAGACAGGGTACAAGAGACCCAGTACTTC. This sequence encodes CASSPGEDRVQETQYF.

The gene calls are TRBV4-1 and TRBJ2-1; 12 bases align to TRBD1. The CDR3 totals 18 residues. The germline V gene has CDR1 MGHRA and CDR2 YSYEKL. V lost 1 base, J lost 2 bases, and 6 bases stayed unmatched. In DNA form, the CDR3 reads TGCGCCAGCAGCCAAGCCCTCGGGACAGGGGGCCCCTACAATGAGCAGTTCTTC. It encodes CASSQALGTGGPYNEQFF.

This chain connects TRBV14 to TRBJ2-7, with D possibly matching TRBD1 (7 bases). The CDR3 contains 15 residues. The V end lost 0 bases, the J end lost 5 bases, and 14 bases lay between the germline ends. CDR1 SGHDN and CDR2 FVKESK come from the germline V gene. The DNA for the CDR3 is TGTGCCAGCAGCCAAGACGCAGGGGGGAAGAACGAGCAGTACTTC. It codes for CASSQDAGGKNEQYF.

This clone appeared a single time. This chain connects TRBV28 to TRBJ2-1, with 15 bases identical to TRBD2. Germline V CDR1 and CDR2: MDHEN, SYDVKM. This CDR3 is 18 amino acids long. J lost 8 bases, V lost 5 bases, and 13 bases had no gene match. This CDR3 is CASSPSPGTSGGIYEQFF. The DNA for the CDR3 is TGTGCCAGCAGTCCTAGTCCCGGGACTAGCGGGGGGATCTATGAGCAGTTCTTC.

The chain is built from TRBV19 and TRBJ2-7; D may be TRBD1 (6 bases). The CDR3 consists of 14 residues. V lost 5 bases and J 2 bases, leaving 13 bases between the germline ends. Germline values: CDR1 LNHDA, CDR2 SQIVND (reference sequence). CDR3 in DNA: TGTGCCAGTAGTGAGTGGGACAAGGCCTACGAGCAGTACTTC. Protein: CASSEWDKAYEQYF.

The CDR3 DNA sequence: TGTGCCAGCAGCTTAAGAGTAAATTCACCCCTCCACTTT. Translated, it gives CASSLRVNSPLHF. The chain couples TRBV5-6 to TRBJ1-6; no definite D call. The CDR3 is 13 amino acids. Germline V CDR1 and CDR2: SGHDT, YYEEEE. Trimming took off 2 bases at V and 7 bases at J, with 7 bases between the two ends.

The chain is built from TRBV2 and TRBJ1-1; D perhaps matches TRBD1 (5 bases). The CDR3 has 15 residues. The germline V gene encodes CDR1 SNHLY and CDR2 FYNNEI. The V gene lost 5 bases and the J gene lost 2 bases, with 15 bases spanning the gap. CDR3 sequence: CASSPQDTVNTEAFF. In nucleotides, the CDR3 is TGTGCCAGCAGTCCACAGGACACTGTTAACACTGAAGCTTTCTTT.

The chain is built from TRBV4-1 and TRBJ2-7, with TRBD2 identical over 8 bases. The ends lost 4 bases at V and 2 bases at J; junction bases unmatched: 16. This CDR3 is built from 18 residues. Per germline, CDR1 MGHRA and CDR2 YSYEKL. This CDR3 reads CASSPSRVGRGAAYEQYF. CDR3 nucleotide sequence: TGCGCCAGCAGCCCATCCCGGGTGGGGCGGGGGGCCGCCTACGAGCAGTACTTC.

This chain links TRBV10-3 with TRBJ2-7; 9 positions agree with TRBD2. Germline V CDR1 and CDR2: ENHRY, SYGVKD. With 5 bases clipped from V and 5 bases from J, the junction kept 7 bases outside the gene matches. This CDR3 is 14 amino acids long. Here the CDR3 reads CAISFSGSFDEQYF. In DNA, the CDR3 is TGTGCCATCAGTTTTAGCGGGAGTTTCGACGAGCAGTACTTC.

This chain's CDR3 is CASSARQGANGYTF. The CDR3 coding sequence is TGTGCCAGCAGTGCTAGGCAGGGGGCTAATGGCTACACCTTC. This sequence joins TRBV6-1 and TRBJ1-2, with 8 bases that match TRBD1. Trimming removed 4 bases from V and 6 bases from J; junction bases left unmatched: 7. From germline, CDR1 is MNHNS and CDR2 SASEGT. The CDR3 runs 14 residues.

The genes are TRBV10-3 and TRBJ2-2, with TRBD1 identical over 12 bases. CDR3 length equals 14 residues. V lost 7 bases and J lost 4; bases outside the gene matches: 1. Per the germline V gene, CDR1 is ENHRY and CDR2 is SYGVKD. The CDR3 region is CAITGQGATGELFF. The DNA of the CDR3 is TGTGCCATCACGGGACAGGGGGCCACCGGGGAGCTGTTTTTT.

V gene TRBV12-5 combines with J gene TRBJ1-2, with D possibly matching TRBD1 (5 bases). CDR3 length: 13 residues. Germline assignment: CDR1 LGHNT and CDR2 FRNRAP. The V and J ends lost 7 bases and 4 bases respectively, with 13 bases between them. CDR3 loop: CASAEGPLYGYTF. The CDR3 nucleotides read TGTGCTAGTGCCGAGGGACCGCTCTATGGCTACACCTTC. The whole variable domain, filled in from reference TRBV12-5 and TRBJ1-2, reads DARVTQTPRHKVTEMGQEVTMRCQPILGHNTVFWYRQTMMQGLELLAYFRNRAPLDDSGMPKDRFSAEMPDATLATLKIQPSEPRDSAVYFCASAEGPLYGYTFGSGTRLTVV.

V usage is TRBV29-1 and J usage is TRBJ2-3; 9 bases match TRBD2. J gave up 3 bases and V 0 bases, and 13 bases lay outside the gene matches. Germline values: CDR1 SQVTM, CDR2 ANQGSEA. The CDR3 has 18 amino acids. The DNA for the CDR3 is TGCAGCGTTGAAGATGAGTTGGGTAGCGGGAGATCGACAGATACGCAGTATTTT. Translating it yields CSVEDELGSGRSTDTQYF.

This clone was detected once. This sample includes further DNA sequences coding for the same CDR3. The chain combines TRBV18 with TRBJ2-3; 9 bases fit TRBD2. The CDR3 extends over 16 amino acids. In germline, CDR1 is KGHSH, CDR2 LQKENI. V lost 3 bases and J lost 1; bases outside the gene matches: 5. The CDR3, as DNA: TGTGCCAGCTCACCCCGGGTAGCGGGAGGCACAGATACGCAGTATTTT. As protein: CASSPRVAGGTDTQYF. Combining the CDR3 with reference TRBV18 and TRBJ2-3 gives the whole variable domain NAGVMQNPRHLVRRRGQEARLRCSPMKGHSHVYWYRQLPEEGLKFMVYLQKENIIDESGMPKERFSAEFPKEGPSILRIQQVVRGDSAAYFCASSPRVAGGTDTQYFGPGTRLTVL.

A word on this clone: Other DNA sequences in the same sample also yield this CDR3. The chain uses TRBV19 and TRBJ2-1, with TRBD2 identical over 9 bases. Trimming cost V 9 bases and J 4 bases; bases outside gene matches: 1. The germline V gene has CDR1 LNHDA and CDR2 SQIVND (reference sequence). CDR3 size: 12 residues. CDR3 in DNA: TGTGCCAGCAGCGGGGGGTACAATGAGCAGTTCTTC. Protein: CASSGGYNEQFF.

The chain employs TRBV10-3 and TRBJ2-7, with D perhaps being TRBD1 or TRBD2 (5 bases each). V was pared by 3 bases and J by 2 bases, with 8 bases between. The V gene's germline CDR1 is ENHRY and CDR2 SYGVKD. The CDR3 loop spans 13 amino acids. The DNA for the CDR3 is TGTGCCATCAGTGATAGGGGACCCTACGAGCAGTACTTC. Translated, it gives CAISDRGPYEQYF.

The J gene is TRBJ1-3, the V gene TRBV6-5, with D unclear. CDR1 is MNHEY, CDR2 SVGAGI, per germline. This CDR3 comprises 14 residues. V dropped 4 bases and J dropped 0 bases, with 7 bases sitting between them. In DNA form, the CDR3 reads TGTGCCAGCAGTTCCCTGAGCTCTGGAAACACCATATATTTT. Translation: CASSSLSSGNTIYF.